The clone carrying this TCR beta chain has a single count. Its antigen is undetermined. The sample is drawn from a study of cytomegalovirus exposure and HLA in healthy donors. Overall study results and limits: According to a later analysis, donors in an Asian-associated ancestry cluster reportedly had fewer N-insertions than the roughly 640-donor mean. The majority of CMV-associated TCR beta chains were reported as apparently HLA-restricted in a later analysis. Earlier results showed most TCR beta V segments being productive about 87% or about 30% of the time.

Primers included in the PCR were 60 Vbeta and 13 Jbeta primers. The method was immunoSEQ multiplex PCR; TCRdb's version includes in-frame clones alone and lacks a portion of them. The top ten clones hold roughly 1.4% of a sample with more than 150,000 clones, about 80% of them seen once. The ends were cut back, 2 bases at V and 3 bases at J, with 20 bases in the middle. The CDR3 has 17 amino acids. Per germline, CDR1 SNHLY and CDR2 FYNNEI. The origin of this receptor is a man between 18 and 29 years old in good health and CMV-seronegative. J is TRBJ2-7 and V is TRBV2; maybe TRBD1 (6 bases). The specimen sequenced was PBMCs. CDR3 sequence: CASSERVRAGANYEQYF. CDR3 sequence (DNA): TGTGCCAGCAGTGAAAGGGTAAGGGCAGGGGCAAACTACGAGCAGTACTTC.